A single sample is the source of the 9 T cell receptor beta chains below, sequenced in a study of blood T cell repertoires in COVID-19. Profiled with immunoSEQ multiplex PCR; TCRdb holds only in-frame clones, not every one. This table has 200,000 or so clones, about 85% appearing once. The specimen was peripheral blood. These receptor sequences come from a man in his 70s with active or convalescent COVID-19.

The chain couples TRBV29-1 to TRBJ1-1; 10 bases are shared with TRBD1. The CDR3 runs to 12 residues. Germline V lookup: CDR1 SQVTM, CDR2 ANQGSEA. Trimming took 7 bases from V and 5 from J; bases not matched to a gene: 4. The CDR3, as DNA: TGCAGCGGTGGACAGGGGGGGACTGAAGCTTTCTTT. Its translation is CSGGQGGTEAFF.

The rearrangement joins TRBV7-9 to TRBJ1-2, with D possibly matching TRBD1 (5 bases). CDR1 is SEHNR and CDR2 is FQNEAQ in the germline V gene (reference sequence). Trimming took 1 base from V and 5 from J, leaving 14 bases between them. The CDR3 loop spans 15 amino acids. The CDR3 sequence is CASSLVSGGEYGYTF. Here the CDR3 DNA reads TGTGCCAGCAGCTTAGTGTCCGGGGGGGAGTATGGCTACACCTTC.

This clone has only one observation. The V call is TRBV7-8, the J call TRBJ2-1; perhaps TRBD2 as D (6 bases). Trimming cost V 1 base and J 6 bases, with 19 bases left between them. Germline V gene sequence: CDR1 SGHVS, CDR2 FQNEAQ. This CDR3 comprises 17 residues. The CDR3 DNA is TGTGCCAGCAGCTTAGTAACTAGCCTCTCGTCGGGCAATGAGCAGTTCTTC. Its translation is CASSLVTSLSSGNEQFF.

V is TRBV28 and J is TRBJ2-7; a weak D match, TRBD1 (6 bases). Trimming shortened V by 5 bases and J by 3 bases, and 11 bases separated the two germline ends. The CDR3 runs to 13 residues. Germline assignment: CDR1 MDHEN and CDR2 SYDVKM. In nucleotides, the CDR3 is TGTGCCAGCAGTCCCAGGGGCCTCTACGAGCAGTACTTC. This encodes CASSPRGLYEQYF.

The chain is built from TRBV6-2 or TRBV6-3 and TRBJ2-1; 12 positions match TRBD2. With V trimmed by 6 bases and J by 1 base, 7 bases remained unmatched. The CDR3 spans 17 residues. Germline V gives CDR1 MNHEY, CDR2 SVGEGT. CDR3 amino acids: CASSPRLAGVSYNEQFF. Here the CDR3 DNA reads TGTGCCAGCAGCCCTAGACTAGCGGGAGTTTCCTACAATGAGCAGTTCTTC.

The chain recombines TRBV19 with TRBJ1-3, with D possibly matching TRBD1 (5 bases). From germline, CDR1 is LNHDA and CDR2 SQIVND (reference sequence). The CDR3 loop spans 14 amino acids. V was cut by 9 bases and J by 2 bases, with 14 bases left in between. This CDR3 reads CASKTSGPGNTIYF. The CDR3 nucleotides read TGTGCCAGCAAGACCTCAGGGCCTGGAAACACCATATATTTT.

This clone was observed once. This sequence joins TRBV2 and TRBJ1-2, with TRBD1 identical over 7 bases. Per the germline V gene, CDR1 is SNHLY and CDR2 is FYNNEI. V dropped 2 bases and J dropped 8; count of bases not matched to a gene: 8. The CDR3 contains 14 residues. The CDR3 bases are TGTGCCAGCAGTGAAAGGGGGCTTGTTTTGGGCTACACCTTC. Protein: CASSERGLVLGYTF.

The chain recombines TRBV29-1 with TRBJ2-7; tentatively, D is TRBD1 (5 bases). CDR3 length: 10 amino acids. Germline V lookup: CDR1 SQVTM, CDR2 ANQGSEA. V was trimmed by 6 bases and J by 4 bases, leaving 7 bases between them. The DNA of the CDR3 is TGCAGCGTAGGGGAATACGAGCAGTACTTC. It yields the protein CSVGEYEQYF.

The gene calls are TRBV7-9 and TRBJ2-7; TRBD1 aligns across 7 bases. CDR1 is SEHNR and CDR2 is FQNEAQ in the germline V gene (reference sequence). V lost 5 bases, J lost 1 base, and 5 bases stayed unmatched. The CDR3 length is 14 residues. The CDR3 sequence is CASSPLTGSYEQYF. The DNA of the CDR3 is TGTGCCAGCAGCCCCTTGACAGGGTCCTACGAGCAGTACTTC.